This passage covers 11 T cell receptor beta chains from one sample sequenced in a study of Graves' ophthalmopathy and Graves' hyperthyroidism. The sequenced template was RNA, covering the TCR beta CDR3 region. RT-PCR was first run with HTBI primers, then multiplex PCR in a second round. From the multiplex PCR reads, TCRdb called clonotypes with MiXCR, one entry per CDR3 protein. The sample has tens of thousands of distinct CDR3 sequences; 45% to 55% are singletons. The material sequenced was peripheral blood. These receptors all stem from an adult woman with stable Graves' hyperthyroidism.

CDR3 bases: TGTGCCTGGAGTGGGGGGACAGGGAGCACCTTC. Protein: CAWSGGTGSTF. This chain links TRBV30 with TRBJ1-2, with 9 bases that match TRBD1. Germline V gene sequence: CDR1 GTSNPN, CDR2 SVGIG (reference sequence). CDR3 length: 11 amino acids. V gave up 1 base and J gave up 13 bases; unmatched junction bases: 4.

The J gene is TRBJ1-2, the V gene TRBV9, with 7 bases identical to TRBD1. CDR1 and CDR2 (germline): SGDLS, YYNGEE. CDR3 size: 14 residues. The V and J ends lost 4 bases and 8 bases, in that order; junction bases with no gene match: 11. The CDR3 loop is CASSPLTGTRGYTF. The DNA of the CDR3 is TGTGCCAGCAGCCCACTGACAGGGACCAGAGGCTACACCTTC.

The chain joins TRBV29-1 to TRBJ2-7; maybe TRBD2 (6 bases). Trimming shortened V by 6 bases and J by 4 bases, and 10 bases separated the two germline ends. Germline V gene data show CDR1 as SQVTM and CDR2 as ANQGSEA. This CDR3 spans 11 amino acids. The CDR3: CSVLAVYEQYF. CDR3 bases: TGCAGCGTCTTAGCGGTTTACGAGCAGTACTTC.

This clonotype was seen ten or more times. The chain links TRBV20-1 to TRBJ2-3, with D perhaps matching TRBD2 (5 bases). Trimming shortened V by 5 bases and J by 6 bases, and 18 bases separated the two germline ends. CDR1 and CDR2 from the germline V gene are DFQATT and SNEGSKA (reference sequence). The CDR3 is made up of 14 amino acids. The CDR3 is CSAELDLALDTQYF. The CDR3, as DNA: TGCAGTGCTGAGCTGGACTTGGCGTTGGATACGCAGTATTTT.

This clonotype is medium-sized within its sample. J is TRBJ2-2 and V is TRBV29-1; perhaps TRBD1 as D (6 bases). Germline V CDR1 and CDR2: SQVTM, ANQGSEA. Trimming took off 4 bases at V and 5 bases at J, with 14 bases between the two ends. This CDR3 contains 14 residues. CDR3: CSVGGTRGTGELFF. CDR3 in DNA: TGCAGCGTTGGTGGGACCAGGGGAACCGGGGAGCTGTTTTTT.

This chain joins TRBV20-1 and TRBJ2-7; 10 bases map to TRBD2. From germline, CDR1 is DFQATT and CDR2 SNEGSKA (reference sequence). This CDR3 has 13 amino acids. Trimming took 6 bases from V and 4 from J; bases not matched to a gene: 6. CDR3 sequence: CSAASGGGYEQYF. In DNA, the CDR3 is TGCAGTGCCGCGAGCGGGGGGGGGTACGAGCAGTACTTC.

This clonotype was detected only once. V gene TRBV9 combines with J gene TRBJ2-5; D is ambiguous. Germline CDR1 is SGDLS and CDR2 is YYNGEE. CDR3 length equals 14 residues. V was trimmed by 4 bases and J by 5 bases, leaving 15 bases between them. Written as DNA, the CDR3 is TGTGCCAGCAGCTTGAGTGCTGCGGCGGAGACCCAGTACTTC. Translating it yields CASSLSAAAETQYF.

The chain links TRBV2 to TRBJ1-2, with 12 bases identical to TRBD1. The length of the CDR3 is 13 residues. Trimming removed 10 bases from V and 6 bases from J; junction bases left unmatched: 6. Germline V gene sequence: CDR1 SNHLY, CDR2 FYNNEI. This chain's CDR3 is CAKKGQGADGYTF. CDR3 bases: TGTGCCAAAAAGGGACAGGGGGCGGATGGCTACACCTTC.

At least ten counts were recorded for this clonotype. The V and J genes are TRBV5-1 and TRBJ2-3, with 14 bases aligning to TRBD2. Germline trimming cut 4 bases from V and 7 bases from J; bases unmatched to any gene: 14. The CDR3 is 18 amino acids. In germline, CDR1 is SGHRS, CDR2 YFSETQ. CDR3: CASSIVGTSGSRTNTQYF. CDR3 nucleotides: TGCGCCAGCAGCATAGTTGGGACTAGCGGGAGTAGAACAAATACGCAGTATTTT.

This clonotype was seen only a few times. The V call is TRBV30, the J call TRBJ2-3, with 8 nucleotides matching TRBD2. This CDR3 is 15 amino acids long. Germline V gene lookup returns CDR1 GTSNPN and CDR2 SVGIG (reference sequence). Trimming removed 2 bases from V and 0 bases from J; junction bases left unmatched: 4. The CDR3 is CAWSFGGGSTDTQYF. For the CDR3, the DNA is TGTGCCTGGAGTTTTGGCGGGGGGAGCACAGATACGCAGTATTTT.

The genes are TRBV20-1 and TRBJ2-5; 7 positions agree with TRBD1. Unmatched junction bases numbered 3, after V lost 5 bases and J lost 3 bases. CDR3 length: 12 amino acids. The germline CDR1 and CDR2 sequences are DFQATT and SNEGSKA (reference sequence). CDR3 protein: CSAPGQKETQYF. CDR3 sequence (DNA): TGCAGTGCTCCGGGACAGAAAGAGACCCAGTACTTC.